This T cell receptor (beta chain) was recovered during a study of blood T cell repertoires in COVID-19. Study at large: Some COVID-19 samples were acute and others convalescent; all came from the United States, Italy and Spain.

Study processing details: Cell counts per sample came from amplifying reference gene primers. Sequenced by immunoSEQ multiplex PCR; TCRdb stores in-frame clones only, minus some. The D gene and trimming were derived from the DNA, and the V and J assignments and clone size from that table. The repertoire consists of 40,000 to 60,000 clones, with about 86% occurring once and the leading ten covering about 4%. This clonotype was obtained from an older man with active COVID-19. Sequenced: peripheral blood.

CDR3 bases: TGTGCCATCAGTGAGTCAGGGAGGGGACGGAATACGCAGTATTTT. It codes for CAISESGRGRNTQYF. The chain combines TRBV10-3 with TRBJ2-3; 7 bases are a match to TRBD2. V lost 0 bases and J lost 7; bases outside the gene matches: 7. CDR3 size: 15 residues. Germline CDR1 and CDR2: ENHRY and SYGVKD.